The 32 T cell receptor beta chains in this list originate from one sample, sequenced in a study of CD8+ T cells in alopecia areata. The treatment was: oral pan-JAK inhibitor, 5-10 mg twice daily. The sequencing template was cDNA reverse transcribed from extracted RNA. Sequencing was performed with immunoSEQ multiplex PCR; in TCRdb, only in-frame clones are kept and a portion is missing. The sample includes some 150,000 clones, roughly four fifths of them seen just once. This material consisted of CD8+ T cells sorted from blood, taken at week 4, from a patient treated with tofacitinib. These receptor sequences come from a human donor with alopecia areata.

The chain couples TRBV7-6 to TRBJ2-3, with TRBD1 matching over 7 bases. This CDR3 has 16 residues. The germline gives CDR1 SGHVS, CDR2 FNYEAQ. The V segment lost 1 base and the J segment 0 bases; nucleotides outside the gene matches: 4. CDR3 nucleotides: TGTGCCAGCAGCTTAGTAGGGGGCTATAGCACAGATACGCAGTATTTT. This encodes CASSLVGGYSTDTQYF.

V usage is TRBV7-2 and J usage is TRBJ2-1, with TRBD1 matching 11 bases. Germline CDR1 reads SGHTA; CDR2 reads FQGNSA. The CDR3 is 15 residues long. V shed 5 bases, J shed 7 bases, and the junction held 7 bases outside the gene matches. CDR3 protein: CASSPMDRGQNEQFF. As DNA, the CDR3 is TGTGCCAGCAGCCCGATGGACAGGGGGCAGAATGAGCAGTTCTTC. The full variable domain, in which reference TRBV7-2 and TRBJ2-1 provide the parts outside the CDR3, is GAGVSQSPSNKVTEKGKDVELRCDPISGHTALYWYRQSLGQGLEFLIYFQGNSAPDKSGLPSDRFSAERTGGSVSTLTIQRTQQEDSAVYLCASSPMDRGQNEQFFGPGTRLTVL.

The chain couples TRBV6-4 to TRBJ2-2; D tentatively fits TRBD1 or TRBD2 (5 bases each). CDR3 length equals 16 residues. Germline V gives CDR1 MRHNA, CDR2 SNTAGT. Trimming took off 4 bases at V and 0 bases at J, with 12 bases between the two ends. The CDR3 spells CASSGELGANTGELFF. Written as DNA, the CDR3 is TGTGCCAGCAGTGGTGAATTGGGGGCGAACACCGGGGAGCTGTTTTTT.

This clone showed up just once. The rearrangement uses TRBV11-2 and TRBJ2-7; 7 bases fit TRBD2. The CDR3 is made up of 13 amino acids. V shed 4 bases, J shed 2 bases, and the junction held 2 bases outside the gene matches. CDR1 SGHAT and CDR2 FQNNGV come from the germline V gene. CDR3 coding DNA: TGTGCCAGCAGCTGGGGACTAACCTACGAGCAGTACTTC. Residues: CASSWGLTYEQYF.

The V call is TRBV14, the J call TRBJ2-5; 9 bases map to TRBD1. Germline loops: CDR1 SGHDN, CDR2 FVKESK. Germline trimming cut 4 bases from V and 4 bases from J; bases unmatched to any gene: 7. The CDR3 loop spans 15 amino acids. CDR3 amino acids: CASSLTGGAGETQYF. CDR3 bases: TGTGCCAGCAGCCTAACAGGGGGCGCCGGAGAGACCCAGTACTTC.

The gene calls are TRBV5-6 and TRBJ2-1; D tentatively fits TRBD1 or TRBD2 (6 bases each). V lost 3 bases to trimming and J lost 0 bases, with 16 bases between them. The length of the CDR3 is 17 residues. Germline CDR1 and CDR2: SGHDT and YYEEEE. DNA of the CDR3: TGTGCCAGCAGCTCCCCGCGGAGGGGGTTCTCCTACAATGAGCAGTTCTTC. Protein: CASSSPRRGFSYNEQFF.

The CDR3, as DNA: TGTGCCAGCGGGACAGGGGTCAATGAGCAGTTCTTC. Translated, it gives CASGTGVNEQFF. The chain couples TRBV6-5 to TRBJ2-1, with 10 bases lining up with TRBD1. The V gene end was trimmed by 8 bases and the J gene end by 6 bases; junction bases not matched to a gene: 1. This CDR3 is built from 12 residues. Germline assignment: CDR1 MNHEY and CDR2 SVGAGI.

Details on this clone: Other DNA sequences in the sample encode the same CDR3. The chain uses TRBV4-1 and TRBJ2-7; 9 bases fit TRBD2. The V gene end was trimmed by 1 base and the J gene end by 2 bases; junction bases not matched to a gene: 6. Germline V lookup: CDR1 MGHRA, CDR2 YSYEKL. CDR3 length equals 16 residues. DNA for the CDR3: TGCGCCAGCAGCCAAGTGGTTAGCGGGGGAGCCTACGAGCAGTACTTC. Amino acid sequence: CASSQVVSGGAYEQYF.

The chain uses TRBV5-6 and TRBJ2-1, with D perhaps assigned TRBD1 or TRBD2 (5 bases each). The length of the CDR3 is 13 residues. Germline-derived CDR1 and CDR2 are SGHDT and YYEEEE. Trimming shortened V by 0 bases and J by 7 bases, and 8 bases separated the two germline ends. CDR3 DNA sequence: TGTGCCAGCAGCTTGGCAGGGAGAAATGAGCAGTTCTTC. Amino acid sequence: CASSLAGRNEQFF.

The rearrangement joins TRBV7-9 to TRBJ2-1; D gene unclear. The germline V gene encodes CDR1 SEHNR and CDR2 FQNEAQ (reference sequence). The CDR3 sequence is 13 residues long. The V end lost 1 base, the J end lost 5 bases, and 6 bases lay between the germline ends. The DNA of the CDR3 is TGTGCCAGCAGCTTAGTACTGGACAATGAGCAGTTCTTC. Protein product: CASSLVLDNEQFF.

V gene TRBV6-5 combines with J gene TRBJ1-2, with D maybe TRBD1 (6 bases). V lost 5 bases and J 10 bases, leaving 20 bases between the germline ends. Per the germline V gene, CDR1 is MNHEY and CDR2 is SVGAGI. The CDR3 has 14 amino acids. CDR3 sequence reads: CASSGQSYQGIYTF. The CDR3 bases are TGTGCCAGCAGTGGGCAGTCTTATCAGGGGATCTACACCTTC.

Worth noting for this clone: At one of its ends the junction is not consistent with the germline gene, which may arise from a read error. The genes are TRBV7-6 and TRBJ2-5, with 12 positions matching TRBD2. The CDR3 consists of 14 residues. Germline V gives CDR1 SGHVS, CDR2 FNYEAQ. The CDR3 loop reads CASSLAGGQETQYF. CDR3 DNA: TGTGCCAGCAGCCTAGCGGGGGGGCAAGAGACCCAGTACTTC.

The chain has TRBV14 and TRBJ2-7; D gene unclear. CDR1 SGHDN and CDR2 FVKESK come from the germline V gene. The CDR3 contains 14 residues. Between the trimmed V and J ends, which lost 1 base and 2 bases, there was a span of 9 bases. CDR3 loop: CASSQAGLAYEQYF. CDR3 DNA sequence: TGTGCCAGCAGCCAAGCTGGGCTGGCCTACGAGCAGTACTTC. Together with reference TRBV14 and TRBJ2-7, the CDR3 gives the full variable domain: EAGVTQFPSHSVIEKGQTVTLRCDPISGHDNLYWYRRVMGKEIKFLLHFVKESKQDESGMPNNRFLAERTGGTYSTLKVQPAELEDSGVYFCASSQAGLAYEQYFGPGTRLTVT.

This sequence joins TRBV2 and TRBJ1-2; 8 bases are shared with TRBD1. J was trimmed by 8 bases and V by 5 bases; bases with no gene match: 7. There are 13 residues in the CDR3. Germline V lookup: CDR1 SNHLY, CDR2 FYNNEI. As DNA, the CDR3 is TGTGCCAGCAGTAAACCAGGGGGCCAAGGCTACACCTTC. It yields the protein CASSKPGGQGYTF.

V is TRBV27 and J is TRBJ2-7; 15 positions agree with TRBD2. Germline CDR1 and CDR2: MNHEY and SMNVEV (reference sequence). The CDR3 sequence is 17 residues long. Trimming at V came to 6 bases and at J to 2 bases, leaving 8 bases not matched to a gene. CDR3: CASRASGLAGGAYEQYF. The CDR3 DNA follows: TGTGCCAGCAGGGCATCCGGACTAGCGGGGGGGGCCTACGAGCAGTACTTC.

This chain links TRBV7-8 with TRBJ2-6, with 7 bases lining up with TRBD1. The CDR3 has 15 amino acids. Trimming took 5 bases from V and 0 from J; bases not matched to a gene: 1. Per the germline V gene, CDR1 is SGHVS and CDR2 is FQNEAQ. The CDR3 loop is CASSNRGSGANVLTF. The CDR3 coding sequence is TGTGCCAGCAGCAACAGGGGCTCTGGGGCCAACGTCCTGACTTTC.

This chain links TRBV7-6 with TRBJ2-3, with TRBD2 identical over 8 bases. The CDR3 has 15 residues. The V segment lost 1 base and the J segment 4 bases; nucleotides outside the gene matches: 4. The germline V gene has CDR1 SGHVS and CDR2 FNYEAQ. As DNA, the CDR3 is TGTGCCAGCAGCTTAGAGGGACTAGAAGCAGATACGCAGTATTTT. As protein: CASSLEGLEADTQYF.

As DNA, the CDR3 is TGCGCCAGCCGCCGTGGGGAAAACTCTGGGGCCAACGTCCTGACTTTC. This codes for CASRRGENSGANVLTF. V gene TRBV4-1 combines with J gene TRBJ2-6; D is ambiguous. This CDR3 contains 16 residues. Germline CDR1 is MGHRA and CDR2 is YSYEKL. The ends were cut back, 8 bases at V and 0 bases at J, with 14 bases in the middle.

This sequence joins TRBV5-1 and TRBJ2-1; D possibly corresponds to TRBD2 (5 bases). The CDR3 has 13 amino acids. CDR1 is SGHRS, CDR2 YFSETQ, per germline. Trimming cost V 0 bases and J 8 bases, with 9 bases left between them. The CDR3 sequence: CASSLALGDEQFF. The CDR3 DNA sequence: TGCGCCAGCAGCTTGGCCCTGGGAGATGAGCAGTTCTTC.

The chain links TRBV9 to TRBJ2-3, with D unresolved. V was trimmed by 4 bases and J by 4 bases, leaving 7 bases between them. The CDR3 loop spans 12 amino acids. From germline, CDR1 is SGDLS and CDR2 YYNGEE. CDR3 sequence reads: CASSSGSDTQYF. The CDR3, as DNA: TGTGCCAGCAGCTCCGGGTCAGATACGCAGTATTTT.

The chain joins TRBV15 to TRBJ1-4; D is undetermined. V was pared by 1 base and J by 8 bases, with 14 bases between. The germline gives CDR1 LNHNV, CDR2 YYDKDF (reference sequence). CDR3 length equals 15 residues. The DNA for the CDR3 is TGTGCCACCAGCAGAGTGGGCACCCCAGACGAAAAACTGTTTTTT. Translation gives CATSRVGTPDEKLFF.

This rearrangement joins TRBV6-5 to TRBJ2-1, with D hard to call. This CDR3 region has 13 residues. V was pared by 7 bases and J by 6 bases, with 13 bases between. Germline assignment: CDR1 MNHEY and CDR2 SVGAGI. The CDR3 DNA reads TGTGCCAGCACTCTATCCCTCGGCAATGAGCAGTTCTTC. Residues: CASTLSLGNEQFF.

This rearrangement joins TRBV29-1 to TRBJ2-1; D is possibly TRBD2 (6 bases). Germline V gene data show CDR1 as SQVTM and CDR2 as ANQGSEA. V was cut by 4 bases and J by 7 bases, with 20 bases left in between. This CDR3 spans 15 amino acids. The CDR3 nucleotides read TGCAGCGTTGGAACCCTGGGGGGTACTGGGAATGAGCAGTTCTTC. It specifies CSVGTLGGTGNEQFF.

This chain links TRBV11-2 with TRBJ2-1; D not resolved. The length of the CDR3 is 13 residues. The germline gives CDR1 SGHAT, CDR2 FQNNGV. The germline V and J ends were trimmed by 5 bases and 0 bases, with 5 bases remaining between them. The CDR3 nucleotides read TGTGCCAGCAGCCCGAGCTCCTACAATGAGCAGTTCTTC. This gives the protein CASSPSSYNEQFF.

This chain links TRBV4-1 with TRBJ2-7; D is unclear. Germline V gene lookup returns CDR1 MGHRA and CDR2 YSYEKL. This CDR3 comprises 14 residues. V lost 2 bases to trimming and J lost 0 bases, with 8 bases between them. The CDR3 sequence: CASSQKETSYEQYF. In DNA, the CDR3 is TGCGCCAGCAGCCAAAAGGAGACCTCCTACGAGCAGTACTTC.

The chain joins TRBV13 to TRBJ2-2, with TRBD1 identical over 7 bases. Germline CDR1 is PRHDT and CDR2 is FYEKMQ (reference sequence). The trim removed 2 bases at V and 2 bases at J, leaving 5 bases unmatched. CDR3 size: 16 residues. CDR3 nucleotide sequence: TGTGCCAGCAGCTTATCAGGGGGTTTTAACACCGGGGAGCTGTTTTTT. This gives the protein CASSLSGGFNTGELFF.

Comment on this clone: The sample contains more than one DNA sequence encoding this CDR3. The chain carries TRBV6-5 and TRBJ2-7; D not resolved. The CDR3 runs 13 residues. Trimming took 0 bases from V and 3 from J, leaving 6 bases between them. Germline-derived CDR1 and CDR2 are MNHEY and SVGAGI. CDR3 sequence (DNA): TGTGCCAGCAGTTACTCGTCGAGCTACGAGCAGTACTTC. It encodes CASSYSSSYEQYF.

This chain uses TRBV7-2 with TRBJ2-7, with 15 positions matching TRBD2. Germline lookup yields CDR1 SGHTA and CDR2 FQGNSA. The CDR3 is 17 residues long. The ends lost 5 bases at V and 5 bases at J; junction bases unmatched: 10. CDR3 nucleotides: TGTGCCAGCAGCAAGGGACTAGCGGGGGGCCGCCCCCACGAGCAGTACTTC. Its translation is CASSKGLAGGRPHEQYF.

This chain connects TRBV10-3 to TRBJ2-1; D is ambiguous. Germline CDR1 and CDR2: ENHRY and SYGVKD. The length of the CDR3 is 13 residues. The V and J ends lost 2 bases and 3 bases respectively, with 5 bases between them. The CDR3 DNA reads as TGTGCCATCAGTGAGATAGGCTACAATGAGCAGTTCTTC. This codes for CAISEIGYNEQFF.

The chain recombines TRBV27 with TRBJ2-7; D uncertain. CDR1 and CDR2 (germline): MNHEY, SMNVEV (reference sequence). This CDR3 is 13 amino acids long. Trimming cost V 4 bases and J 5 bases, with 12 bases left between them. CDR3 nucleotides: TGTGCCAGCAGTTCCGCGACTCTGAACGAGCAGTACTTC. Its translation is CASSSATLNEQYF.

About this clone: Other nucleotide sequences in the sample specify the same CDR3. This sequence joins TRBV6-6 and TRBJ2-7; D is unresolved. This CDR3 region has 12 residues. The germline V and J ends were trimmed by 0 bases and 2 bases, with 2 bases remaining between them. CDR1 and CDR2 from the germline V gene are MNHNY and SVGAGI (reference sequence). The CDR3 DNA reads TGTGCCAGCAGTTACTCCGCCTACGAGCAGTACTTC. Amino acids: CASSYSAYEQYF.

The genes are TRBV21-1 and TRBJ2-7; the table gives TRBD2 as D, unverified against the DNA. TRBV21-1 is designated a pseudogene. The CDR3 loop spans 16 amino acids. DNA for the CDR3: TGTGCCACCCTTAGGAGGGCCGGGGGTAGGTCCTACGAGCAGTACTTC. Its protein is CATLRRAGGRSYEQYF.